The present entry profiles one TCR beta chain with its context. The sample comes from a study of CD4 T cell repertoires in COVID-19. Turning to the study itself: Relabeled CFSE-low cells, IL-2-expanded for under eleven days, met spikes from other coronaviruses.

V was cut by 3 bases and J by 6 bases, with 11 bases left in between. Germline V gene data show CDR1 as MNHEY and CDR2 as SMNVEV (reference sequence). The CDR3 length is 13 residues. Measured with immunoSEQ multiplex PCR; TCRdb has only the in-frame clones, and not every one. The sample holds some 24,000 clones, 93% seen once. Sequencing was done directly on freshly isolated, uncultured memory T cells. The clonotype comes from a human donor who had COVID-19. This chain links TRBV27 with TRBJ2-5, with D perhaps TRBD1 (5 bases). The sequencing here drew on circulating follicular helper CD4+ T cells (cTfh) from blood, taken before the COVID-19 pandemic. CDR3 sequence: CASSFAGSKTQYF. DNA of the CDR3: TGTGCCAGCAGTTTTGCAGGGTCTAAGACCCAGTACTTC.